This TCR beta chain derives from a study of T-cell memory formation after mild COVID-19. TCRdb redid the calling of the 5' RACE reads with MiXCR, one entry per CDR3 protein. Seen here are under 550,000 distinct CDR3 sequences, about 20% observed once, and the top ten hold 12%. This clonotype was picked up a small number of times. CDR3 length equals 15 residues. Per germline, CDR1 MGHDK and CDR2 SYGVNS. Between the trimmed V and J ends, which lost 4 bases and 4 bases, there was a span of 17 bases. The chain has TRBV25-1 and TRBJ2-7; possible D gene TRBD1, 7 bases. The clonotype originates from an adult woman who had mild COVID-19 (a few samples of this study predate the infection). Cell type and time point are not known. Material for sequencing was PBMCs or a T cell subset sorted from them (not recorded which). The CDR3 bases are TGTGCCAGCAGTGGGGCGCAGGGGGGATCTTACGAGCAGTACTTC. Its protein is CASSGAQGGSYEQYF.